The 27 T cell receptor beta chains below were found in one sample sequenced in a study of vaccination and CD4 T cells after COVID-19. Sequenced with the Oncomine TCR Beta short-read assay was DNA taken from cultured CD4+ T cells. One entry per CDR3 protein results from TCRdb running MiXCR on the PCR reads. Of under 25,000 distinct CDR3 sequences listed, 46% are singletons. These TCRs are of unknown antigen specificity. As to treatment: roughly 11-day PBMC culture with coronavirus spike peptide pools or control peptides (ViraFEST assay). The starting material was CD4+ T cells from blood, cultured in vitro, obtained after SARS-CoV-2 vaccination. Receptor source: a human donor who had recovered from COVID-19.

J is TRBJ2-2 and V is TRBV2; D unclear. This CDR3 region has 15 residues. Germline loops: CDR1 SNHLY, CDR2 FYNNEI. V lost 1 base to trimming and J lost 7 bases, with 13 bases between them. The CDR3 nucleotides are TGTGCCAGCAGTGAAGAGGGTGTCCCGAGCGGGGAGCTGTTTTTT. Protein sequence: CASSEEGVPSGELFF.

The V call is TRBV6-2 or TRBV6-3, the J call TRBJ2-4; D gene uncertain. The CDR3 runs 15 residues. V was pared by 5 bases and J by 8 bases, with 19 bases between. The germline CDR1 and CDR2 sequences are MNHEY and SVGEGT. The CDR3 loop is CASSRGPISVDIQYF. The CDR3 DNA reads as TGTGCCAGCAGTAGAGGACCCATCTCAGTGGACATTCAGTACTTC.

For the CDR3, the DNA is TGTGCCAGCAAAAGACAGGCCCCCTCAATCTATGGCTACACCTTC. Translating gives CASKRQAPSIYGYTF. The chain joins TRBV6-1 to TRBJ1-2; D perhaps matches TRBD1 (6 bases). CDR3 size: 15 residues. Trimming pared 7 bases from V and 4 bases from J, leaving 19 bases between. Germline V gene lookup returns CDR1 MNHNS and CDR2 SASEGT.

The chain couples TRBV10-1 to TRBJ2-5; D unresolved. Trimming took off 11 bases at V and 2 bases at J, with 18 bases between the two ends. The CDR3 extends over 14 amino acids. Germline CDR1 reads WNHNN; CDR2 reads SYGVQD (reference sequence). Here the CDR3 reads CAVPSHPKQETQYF. CDR3 in DNA: TGCGCCGTCCCCTCGCACCCAAAACAAGAGACCCAGTACTTC.

This clonotype was detected only a few times. The chain carries TRBV7-7 and TRBJ2-5; 13 nucleotides align to TRBD2. Germline trimming cut 4 bases from V and 5 bases from J; bases unmatched to any gene: 10. The CDR3 runs to 17 residues. Germline V gene lookup returns CDR1 SSHAT and CDR2 FNYEAQ (reference sequence). In nucleotides, the CDR3 is TGTGCCAGCAGCTCGAGGACTAGCGGGGGCACCCCGGAGACCCAGTACTTC. Translation gives CASSSRTSGGTPETQYF.

The rearrangement links TRBV7-9 to TRBJ2-7, with TRBD1 identical over 7 bases. Germline V gene data show CDR1 as SEHNR and CDR2 as FQNEAQ (reference sequence). The CDR3 covers 16 residues. J gave up 1 base and V 8 bases, and 14 bases lay outside the gene matches. CDR3 protein: CASVNLQGERSYEQYF. The DNA for the CDR3 is TGTGCCAGCGTCAATCTCCAGGGGGAGCGGTCCTACGAGCAGTACTTC.

V and J are TRBV19 and TRBJ2-1; tentatively, D is TRBD1 (6 bases). Germline CDR1 reads LNHDA; CDR2 reads SQIVND (reference sequence). This CDR3 spans 16 amino acids. The V gene lost 3 bases and the J gene lost 4 bases, with 16 bases spanning the gap. The CDR3 is CASSIRRQGNYNEQFF. As DNA, the CDR3 is TGTGCCAGTAGTATCCGGAGGCAGGGGAATTACAATGAGCAGTTCTTC.

The chain has TRBV6-2 or TRBV6-3 and TRBJ2-5, with D unresolved. CDR1 MNHEY and CDR2 SVGEGT come from the germline V gene. The CDR3 extends over 14 amino acids. Trimming pared 0 bases from V and 5 bases from J, leaving 10 bases between. The CDR3 region is CASSYSTRVETQYF. CDR3 nucleotides: TGTGCCAGCAGTTACTCGACACGTGTGGAGACCCAGTACTTC.

This clonotype turned up a few times. The V call is TRBV7-9, the J call TRBJ1-1; D unresolved. CDR3 length equals 14 residues. Germline-derived CDR1 and CDR2 are SEHNR and FQNEAQ (reference sequence). V was pared by 0 bases and J by 7 bases, with 12 bases between. This CDR3 is CASSLAISPVEAFF. The CDR3 DNA is TGTGCCAGCAGCTTAGCCATCTCCCCGGTTGAAGCTTTCTTT.

This clonotype was seen only once. V gene TRBV7-6 combines with J gene TRBJ2-6; D remains ambiguous. V dropped 5 bases and J dropped 0 bases, with 11 bases sitting between them. In germline, CDR1 is SGHVS, CDR2 FNYEAQ. The CDR3 loop spans 16 amino acids. Here the CDR3 DNA reads TGTGCCAGCAGCCTGAACACCAACTCTGGGGCCAACGTCCTGACTTTC. Its protein is CASSLNTNSGANVLTF.

This clonotype appeared a few times. The V call is TRBV20-1, the J call TRBJ1-2, with D possibly TRBD1 on 6 matching bases. CDR3 length: 12 residues. V lost 8 bases and J 6 bases, leaving 16 bases between the germline ends. Germline assignment: CDR1 DFQATT and CDR2 SNEGSKA (reference sequence). CDR3 amino acids: CSLRAGDHGYTF. The CDR3 coding sequence is TGCAGTCTGAGGGCAGGGGACCATGGCTACACCTTC.

The V and J genes are TRBV10-3 and TRBJ2-7; D is uncertain. Per the germline V gene, CDR1 is ENHRY and CDR2 is SYGVKD. V was pared by 4 bases and J by 5 bases, with 15 bases between. The CDR3 loop spans 14 amino acids. CDR3 nucleotides: TGTGCCATCAGTGTATCGGGTGACCTCGACGAGCAGTACTTC. This codes for CAISVSGDLDEQYF.

The J gene is TRBJ2-1, the V gene TRBV7-6, with 11 bases fitting TRBD2. This CDR3 comprises 19 residues. The V segment lost 4 bases and the J segment 0 bases; nucleotides outside the gene matches: 11. Germline V lookup: CDR1 SGHVS, CDR2 FNYEAQ. The CDR3 nucleotides are TGTGCCAGCAGCTCTCGGACTAGCGGGCCGTTCAGCTCCTACAATGAGCAGTTCTTC. Its protein is CASSSRTSGPFSSYNEQFF.

The chain uses TRBV7-3 and TRBJ2-3, with 10 bases aligning to TRBD2. The CDR3 loop spans 14 amino acids. The germline gives CDR1 SGHTA, CDR2 FQGTGA. V trimming: 6 bases; J trimming: 2 bases; junction bases outside the gene matches: 2. The DNA of the CDR3 is TGTGCCAGCAGTAGCGGGGGGTTCACAGATACGCAGTATTTT. Protein product: CASSSGGFTDTQYF.

The gene calls are TRBV10-3 and TRBJ2-1; unclear D gene. CDR3 length: 14 amino acids. V was shortened by 6 bases and J by 3 bases, with 12 bases between the two germline ends. Germline CDR1 and CDR2: ENHRY and SYGVKD. The CDR3 nucleotides read TGTGCCATCAGACCAGAGATGGGCTACAATGAGCAGTTCTTC. Protein product: CAIRPEMGYNEQFF.

In this sample, this clonotype turned up a few times. The CDR3 reads CASSLVVASTEAFF. Here the CDR3 DNA reads TGTGCCAGCAGCTTAGTTGTGGCTTCCACTGAAGCTTTCTTT. This sequence joins TRBV7-8 and TRBJ1-1; no clear D. V lost 1 base and J lost 4, with 10 bases in between. In germline, CDR1 is SGHVS, CDR2 FQNEAQ. The CDR3 spans 14 residues.

This clonotype appeared a few times. The J gene is TRBJ1-2, the V gene TRBV7-8; a weak D match, TRBD1 (5 bases). The CDR3 has 14 residues. Germline CDR1 is SGHVS and CDR2 is FQNEAQ. V lost 1 base and J 8 bases, leaving 14 bases between the germline ends. The chain's CDR3 is CASSLEARAEGYTF. The CDR3, as DNA: TGTGCCAGCAGCTTAGAGGCCAGGGCGGAGGGCTACACCTTC. Using reference TRBV7-8 and TRBJ1-2 for the parts outside the CDR3, the full variable domain is GAGVSQSPRYKVAKRGQDVALRCDPISGHVSLFWYQQALGQGPEFLTYFQNEAQLDKSGLPSDRFFAERPEGSVSTLKIQRTQQEDSAVYLCASSLEARAEGYTFGSGTRLTVV.

The V and J genes are TRBV6-1 and TRBJ1-1, with 9 bases lining up with TRBD1. Germline assignment: CDR1 MNHNS and CDR2 SASEGT. The trim removed 7 bases at V and 4 bases at J, leaving 7 bases unmatched. The CDR3 runs to 14 residues. DNA for the CDR3: TGTGCCAGCACCTTGGGACAGGGAGGCACTGAAGCTTTCTTT. Protein sequence: CASTLGQGGTEAFF.

This chain links TRBV19 with TRBJ2-3; D uncertain. The CDR3 sequence is 13 residues long. Trimming cost V 3 bases and J 5 bases, with 9 bases left between them. CDR1 is LNHDA, CDR2 SQIVND, per germline (reference sequence). The CDR3 sequence: CASSIKVGDTQYF. In DNA form, the CDR3 reads TGTGCCAGTAGTATTAAGGTCGGAGATACGCAGTATTTT.

This sequence joins TRBV7-8 and TRBJ2-6; D is unclear. V dropped 6 bases and J dropped 0 bases, with 15 bases sitting between them. In germline, CDR1 is SGHVS, CDR2 FQNEAQ. The CDR3 extends over 17 amino acids. Here the CDR3 reads CASRREGPSSGANVLTF. For the CDR3, the DNA is TGTGCCAGCAGACGAGAAGGGCCAAGCTCTGGGGCCAACGTCCTGACTTTC.

This clonotype was observed a handful of times. The rearrangement uses TRBV20-1 and TRBJ2-7; unclear D gene. This CDR3 spans 11 amino acids. Germline CDR1 and CDR2: DFQATT and SNEGSKA (reference sequence). V lost 0 bases, J lost 3 bases, and 3 bases lay in between. The CDR3: CSARDSYEQYF. CDR3 nucleotide sequence: TGCAGTGCTAGAGACAGCTACGAGCAGTACTTC.

CDR3 DNA sequence: TGCGCCAGCAGCCAAGTCCAGGGACCTGGGCGGGGAGAGACCCAGTACTTC. This gives the protein CASSQVQGPGRGETQYF. The J gene is TRBJ2-5, the V gene TRBV4-3, with D tentatively TRBD2 (6 bases). The germline V gene has CDR1 LGHNA and CDR2 YSLEER. The CDR3 length is 17 residues. Trimming stripped 1 base from V and 4 bases from J, with 19 bases between.

J is TRBJ2-3 and V is TRBV20-1; a weak D match, TRBD1 (6 bases). Germline V gives CDR1 DFQATT, CDR2 SNEGSKA (reference sequence). This CDR3 spans 12 amino acids. In DNA, the CDR3 is TGCAGCGCCGGACAGCCCCAGGATACGCAGTATTTT. Amino acids: CSAGQPQDTQYF.

The chain joins TRBV2 to TRBJ2-7; perhaps D is TRBD1 or TRBD2 (5 bases each). This CDR3 region has 11 residues. Trimming took off 8 bases at V and 9 bases at J, with 14 bases between the two ends. CDR1 is SNHLY and CDR2 is FYNNEI in the germline V gene. The CDR3 DNA sequence: TGTGCCAGCGGTTCCCGAGGGGTGCAGTACTTC. Its protein is CASGSRGVQYF.

This clonotype was counted a few times. This chain joins TRBV24-1 and TRBJ2-1, with TRBD1 matching over 9 bases. The CDR3 is made up of 15 amino acids. The germline V gene encodes CDR1 KGHDR and CDR2 SFDVKD. V dropped 1 base and J dropped 5; count of bases not matched to a gene: 2. CDR3 coding DNA: TGTGCCACCAGTGATTTAGGGACAGGGAACAATGAGCAGTTCTTC. Amino acid sequence: CATSDLGTGNNEQFF.

V usage is TRBV28 and J usage is TRBJ1-2; D is ambiguous. Germline-derived CDR1 and CDR2 are MDHEN and SYDVKM. This CDR3 is 13 amino acids long. V lost 4 bases and J 7 bases, leaving 13 bases between the germline ends. The CDR3 nucleotides are TGTGCCAGCAGTTCCGGGGAAGGCTCTGGCTACACCTTC. This encodes CASSSGEGSGYTF.

The chain is built from TRBV7-9 and TRBJ1-2; maybe TRBD1 (5 bases). Germline V gives CDR1 SEHNR, CDR2 FQNEAQ (reference sequence). CDR3 length: 14 amino acids. The V end was cut by 2 bases, the J end by 3 bases, with 10 bases between. The CDR3 reads CASSLQGTHYGYTF. As DNA, the CDR3 is TGTGCCAGCAGCTTACAAGGGACCCACTATGGCTACACCTTC.